Listed below are T cell receptor beta chains from one sample, sequenced in a study of CD4+ T cells in melanoma. Only in-frame clones appear in the TCRdb table, and some are missing; sequencing was by immunoSEQ multiplex PCR. The sample has about 14,000 clones; 63% are singletons. What was sequenced was cells from a culture (not recorded whether cultured in vitro). These receptors were taken from a human donor with melanoma. Both conserved end residues are part of each CDR3. The D gene is left open where the match is weak. Only some rows state a clone size, as once, few, many or a class for expanded clones.

v_call	d_call	cdr3_length	j_call	clone_size	cdr3_aa	cdr3_nt
TRBV27	NA	13	TRBJ2-7	once	CASSGGSSYEQYF	TGTGCCAGCAGTGGGGGATCCTCCTACGAGCAGTACTTC
TRBV9	TRBD2	15	TRBJ2-1	NA	CASSVVAGAYNEQFF	TGTGCCAGCAGCGTAGTCGCGGGGGCCTACAATGAGCAGTTCTTC
TRBV27	NA	17	TRBJ2-2	NA	CASRPSGLHSLTGELFF	TGTGCCAGCAGACCCAGTGGCCTCCACTCTTTGACCGGGGAGCTGTTTTTT
TRBV11-2	TRBD1	16	TRBJ2-2	once	CASSLGTGGNTGELFF	TGTGCCAGCAGCTTAGGGACAGGCGGCAACACCGGGGAGCTGTTTTTT
TRBV5-4	NA	13	TRBJ2-3	NA	CASSLAPSNTQYF	TGTGCCAGCAGCTTGGCCCCAAGTAATACGCAGTATTTT
TRBV9	NA	16	TRBJ2-1	NA	CASSVGDVVGHNEQFF	TGTGCCAGCAGCGTAGGCGATGTAGTAGGTCACAATGAGCAGTTCTTC
TRBV12-5	NA	14	TRBJ1-6	few	CASGLGGKVSPLHF	TGTGCTAGTGGTTTGGGAGGGAAGGTTTCACCCCTCCACTTT
TRBV2	TRBD1	14	TRBJ1-2	NA	CASSGQGALYGYTF	TGTGCCAGCAGTGGGCAGGGGGCACTCTATGGCTACACCTTC
TRBV6-1	TRBD1	15	TRBJ1-5	NA	CASSPRQGANQPQHF	TGTGCCAGCAGTCCCCGACAGGGGGCCAATCAGCCCCAGCATTTT
TRBV5-4	TRBD1	15	TRBJ2-7	NA	CASSVTGKGNYEQYF	TGTGCCAGCAGCGTGACAGGGAAAGGGAACTACGAGCAGTACTTC
TRBV6-6	TRBD1	14	TRBJ1-1	NA	CASSYSGGQGGAFF	TGTGCCAGCAGTTACTCTGGGGGGCAGGGGGGAGCTTTCTTT
TRBV5-2	NA	15	TRBJ1-1	NA	CASSQGGGWNTEAFF	TGTGCCAGCAGCCAAGGGGGGGGATGGAACACTGAAGCTTTCTTT
TRBV5-1	NA	15	TRBJ2-5	NA	CASSLTSTGGWTQYF	TGCGCCAGCAGCTTGACGTCGACCGGGGGTTGGACCCAGTACTTC
TRBV10-2	NA	16	TRBJ1-1	NA	CASQPALVSGRGKAFF	TGCGCCAGCCAGCCAGCCTTAGTAAGCGGGCGTGGGAAAGCTTTCTTT
TRBV5-1	NA	16	TRBJ2-2	NA	CASSLEPGAITGELFF	TGCGCCAGCAGCTTGGAACCGGGGGCCATCACCGGGGAGCTGTTTTTT
TRBV18	NA	15	TRBJ1-3	NA	CASSPRRVSGNTIYF	TGTGCCAGCTCACCTCGGAGGGTGTCTGGAAACACCATATATTTT
TRBV6-1	NA	13	TRBJ1-2	NA	CASRLVGGNGYTF	TGTGCCAGTCGCCTTGTAGGGGGGAACGGCTACACCTTC
TRBV9	TRBD2	15	TRBJ2-3	NA	CASSRGGRGTDTQYF	TGTGCCAGCAGCCGCGGGGGTAGGGGCACAGATACGCAGTATTTT
TRBV7-9	NA	14	TRBJ2-3	NA	CASSLSLRDDTQYF	TGTGCCAGCAGCTTATCACTCCGGGATGATACGCAGTATTTT
TRBV5-4	TRBD2	16	TRBJ2-2	NA	CASSLARSGVPGELFF	TGTGCCAGCAGCTTGGCCCGAAGCGGGGTTCCCGGGGAGCTGTTTTTT
TRBV5-5	NA	16	TRBJ2-2	NA	CASSFGRQVRTGELFF	TGTGCCAGCAGCTTTGGACGACAGGTCCGAACCGGGGAGCTGTTTTTT
TRBV7-9	NA	14	TRBJ1-6	once	CASSPTRGQSPLHF	TGTGCCAGCAGCCCGACAAGGGGCCAGTCACCCCTCCACTTT
TRBV7-3	NA	15	TRBJ1-1	NA	CASSLSGGMNTEAFF	TGTGCCAGCAGCCTAAGCGGAGGGATGAACACTGAAGCTTTCTTT
TRBV5-1	NA	13	TRBJ1-6	few	CASSLREGRDWHF	TGCGCCAGCAGCTTGAGGGAGGGAAGGGACTGGCACTTT
TRBV6-5	NA	14	TRBJ1-1	NA	CASRNRGENTEAFF	TGTGCCAGCAGGAATCGTGGGGAGAACACTGAAGCTTTCTTT
TRBV5-6	TRBD2	15	TRBJ2-3	NA	CASSLTSGGVFRQYF	TGTGCCAGCAGCCTGACTAGCGGGGGGGTCTTTAGGCAGTATTTT
TRBV9	TRBD1	15	TRBJ1-5	few	CASSVGQGAYQPQHF	TGTGCCAGCAGCGTGGGACAGGGGGCATATCAGCCCCAGCATTTT
TRBV11-2	NA	13	TRBJ1-3	NA	CASSLSPGNTIYF	TGTGCCAGCAGCCTCTCCCCTGGAAACACCATATATTTT
TRBV6-1	TRBD1	13	TRBJ1-2	few	CASSEQGADGYTF	TGTGCCAGCAGTGAACAGGGGGCGGATGGCTACACCTTC
TRBV5-5	TRBD1	15	TRBJ1-2	NA	CASSRVGQGHYGYTF	TGTGCCAGCAGTCGCGTAGGACAGGGGCACTATGGCTACACCTTC
TRBV12-5	NA	12	TRBJ2-7	few	CASGFRVYEQYF	TGTGCTAGTGGTTTTCGGGTTTACGAGCAGTACTTC
TRBV5-1	NA	17	TRBJ2-5	NA	CASSAGTDAALQETQYF	TGCGCCAGCAGCGCCGGGACGGACGCCGCACTCCAAGAGACCCAGTACTTC
TRBV5-1	NA	15	TRBJ1-4	NA	CASSQNRLGREKLFF	TGCGCCAGCAGCCAAAATAGGCTGGGACGTGAAAAACTGTTTTTT
TRBV4-1	NA	13	TRBJ1-6	few	CASSQQVNSPLHF	TGCGCCAGCAGCCAACAGGTGAATTCACCCCTCCACTTT
TRBV2	NA	12	TRBJ1-2	NA	CASSDLGDGHTF	TGTGCCAGCAGTGACCTGGGGGATGGCCACACCTTC
TRBV7-9	NA	14	TRBJ2-3	NA	CASSLGGRGDTQYF	TGTGCCAGCAGCTTAGGGGGCAGGGGTGATACGCAGTATTTT
TRBV29-1	NA	12	TRBJ2-5	NA	CSVEKVAETQYF	TGCAGCGTTGAAAAAGTGGCCGAGACCCAGTACTTC
TRBV7-2	TRBD1	19	TRBJ1-3	few	CASSLYAGGAIGSGNTIYF	TGTGCCAGCAGCTTATACGCAGGGGGCGCTATCGGCTCTGGAAACACCATATATTTT
TRBV5-6	TRBD2	17	TRBJ2-3	NA	CASSLGLAGTSTDTQYF	TGTGCCAGCAGCTTGGGACTAGCGGGTACTAGCACAGATACGCAGTATTTT
TRBV18	NA	14	TRBJ2-1	NA	CASSLGGSLNEQFF	TGTGCCAGCTCACTTGGAGGCAGTTTAAATGAGCAGTTCTTC
TRBV7-9	TRBD1	16	TRBJ1-1	NA	CASSLSLTGRNTEAFF	TGTGCCAGCAGCTTATCGCTGACAGGGAGGAACACTGAAGCTTTCTTT
TRBV6-1	NA	13	TRBJ1-2	NA	CASSNSFFYGYTF	TGTGCCAGCAGCAACAGTTTTTTCTATGGCTACACCTTC
TRBV27	NA	12	TRBJ1-1	few	CASSSPASVAFF	TGTGCCAGCAGTTCGCCCGCGTCGGTAGCTTTCTTT
TRBV7-6	NA	14	TRBJ2-3	NA	CASSLHQDTDTQYF	TGTGCCAGCAGCTTACATCAAGACACAGATACGCAGTATTTT
TRBV5-6	NA	13	TRBJ1-1	NA	CASSFIGEGGAFF	TGTGCCAGCAGCTTTATAGGGGAGGGGGGAGCTTTCTTT
TRBV11-2	NA	11	TRBJ1-1	NA	CASSLRTEAFF	TGTGCCAGCAGCTTACGTACTGAAGCTTTCTTT
TRBV30	NA	15	TRBJ1-6	NA	CAWGRRDADNSPLHF	TGTGCCTGGGGTCGACGGGATGCCGATAATTCACCCCTCCACTTT
TRBV27	NA	15	TRBJ1-1	NA	CASSLEAGQNTEAFF	TGTGCCAGCAGTTTGGAGGCGGGACAGAACACTGAAGCTTTCTTT
TRBV6-1	NA	13	TRBJ1-6	once	CASGGQINSPLHF	TGTGCCAGCGGAGGACAGATAAATTCACCCCTCCACTTT
TRBV30	TRBD1	13	TRBJ1-2	NA	CAWSRQGEYGYTF	TGTGCCTGGAGTCGCCAGGGGGAGTATGGCTACACCTTC
TRBV15	NA	21	TRBJ2-1	NA	CATSRDLTWGGLLTPYNEQFF	TGTGCCACCAGCAGAGATCTTACGTGGGGGGGCCTCTTAACCCCCTACAATGAGCAGTTCTTC
TRBV18	NA	14	TRBJ2-3	NA	CASSASVAGDTQYF	TGTGCCAGCTCAGCGTCCGTCGCAGGGGATACGCAGTATTTT
TRBV15	NA	20	TRBJ2-5	NA	CATSRDRRGGPPGEKRTQYF	TGTGCCACCAGCAGAGATCGGAGAGGGGGGCCGCCCGGAGAAAAACGGACCCAGTACTTC
TRBV29-1	TRBD2	13	TRBJ2-3	NA	CSVVSGTPDTQYF	TGCAGCGTTGTCAGCGGGACCCCAGATACGCAGTATTTT
TRBV30	NA	13	TRBJ1-5	NA	CAWSRRENQPQHF	TGTGCCTGGAGTAGGAGGGAGAATCAGCCCCAGCATTTT
TRBV5-4	TRBD1	15	TRBJ1-2	few	CASSSGLSGGSGYTF	TGTGCCAGCAGCTCTGGTTTGTCAGGGGGCAGCGGCTACACCTTC
TRBV18	NA	14	TRBJ2-4	few	CASSIQGSKNIQYF	TGTGCCAGCTCAATACAGGGTAGTAAAAACATTCAGTACTTC
TRBV10-3	NA	13	TRBJ1-2	NA	CASSYQGDYGYTF	TGTGCCAGCAGTTATCAGGGTGACTATGGCTACACCTTC
TRBV9	NA	14	TRBJ1-6	NA	CASTSAGVNSPLHF	TGTGCCAGCACCTCTGCAGGGGTTAATTCACCCCTCCACTTT